A single T cell receptor beta chain is shown here with its context. Its antigen remains unknown. This sample is drawn from a study of T cell responses to AZD1222 COVID-19 vaccine. Study results and limitations: Nearly half of the spike-specific TCRs reportedly recognize variant regions that carry no mutations. Most donors were white British and more were female, and clonal diversity was possibly underestimated. Repertoires in all cases were sampled only once the peak T cell response had passed. Spike-spanning, vaccine-associated CD4 TCRs were dominant at 160-218 and 743-854.

In germline, CDR1 is MNHEY, CDR2 SMNVEV (reference sequence). V lost 6 bases and J 5 bases, leaving 16 bases between the germline ends. The length of the CDR3 is 14 residues. Clones were sequenced by immunoSEQ multiplex PCR, and TCRdb holds only the in-frame ones, with some missing. The repertoire holds roughly 100,000 clones, with 85% to 90% as singletons. This chain joins TRBV27 and TRBJ1-1; D perhaps matches TRBD1 (6 bases). The receptor was isolated from an adult in good health. The sequenced sample was peripheral blood, obtained on day 0 of AZD1222 vaccination. CDR3 sequence: CASRLTGFRTEAFF. The CDR3 DNA is TGTGCCAGCAGGTTAACAGGGTTCCGGACTGAAGCTTTCTTT.